This TCR beta chain derives from a study of CD8+CD57+ T cells in acquired aplastic anemia. At the level of the study: Average DNA yield from sorted CD4+ and CD8+ cells was approximately 3 ug. Findings and caveats of the study: The study identified roughly 29 CD8+ CDR3 sequences shared by patients and controls. With respect to CD8+ Simpson's diversity, patients and controls did not differ significantly.

Turning to this clonotype: Its target is not known. Relative to the germline gene, one junction end is altered; a read error may explain this.

Only patients with CD8+CD57+ cell expansion on flow cytometry were chosen for sequencing. Blood sampling was performed on the patients, and none of them had received therapy by then. The length of the CDR3 is 15 residues. Germline CDR1 is MGHRA and CDR2 is YSYEKL. Genomic DNA was employed as the template in profiling TCR beta VDJ and CDR3. MiXCR was run by TCRdb on the reads, yielding one entry per CDR3 protein. The table shows some 170,000 distinct CDR3 sequences, with 71% occurring only once. This clonotype was obtained from a human donor with aplastic anemia. The rearrangement joins TRBV4-1 to TRBJ2-7, with D perhaps being TRBD1 or TRBD2 (5 bases each). The sequenced sample was sorted CD4+, CD8+, or CD8+CD57+ T cells (not recorded which) from PBMCs. CDR3 sequence reads: CASSQGRDGTHEQYF. For the CDR3, the DNA is TGCGCCAGCAGCCAAGGCCGGGACGGCACACACGAACAGTACTTC.